The clone carrying this TCR beta chain was counted between two and nine times. Its cognate antigen is unknown. The entry originates in a study of T cell responses to AZD1222 COVID-19 vaccine. The germline gives CDR1 MGHRA, CDR2 YSYEKL. Trimming took off 3 bases at V and 6 bases at J, with 16 bases between the two ends. This CDR3 comprises 15 residues. General observations from the study: Spike-specific TCR breadth and depth rose after two AZD1222 doses. In a largely white British group with more females than males, clonal diversity was possibly underestimated. Per reports, nearly half of all spike-specific TCRs target regions that are unmutated in variants.

Sequenced by immunoSEQ multiplex PCR; TCRdb stores in-frame clones only, minus some. Of some 100,000 clones in the sample, roughly 86% were seen once. This receptor was taken from an adult in good health. The chain is built from TRBV4-1 and TRBJ2-3; D possibly matches TRBD1 or TRBD2 (5 bases each). Sequences were derived from peripheral blood, sampled on day 0 of MenACWY control vaccination. The CDR3 DNA reads TGCGCCAGCAGCCATACCCGGGACCCCGAGGATACGCAGTATTTT. It yields the protein CASSHTRDPEDTQYF.